Listed here are 28 T cell receptor beta chains from one sample, sequenced in a study of PD-1 blockade in classical Hodgkin lymphoma. Some clones are missing from TCRdb's copy, which holds only in-frame ones; the method was immunoSEQ multiplex PCR. The sample lists approximately 18,000 clones, 82% occurring once. Each and every patient relapsed after autologous stem cell transplantation, and patients got differing brentuximab vedotin exposure. The source was peripheral blood mononuclear cells (PBMCs), collected before the second cycle of nivolumab. Receptors originate from a human donor with classical Hodgkin lymphoma.

This sequence joins TRBV18 and TRBJ2-2; weak D call: TRBD2 (5 bases). V gave up 0 bases and J gave up 2 bases, with 13 bases separating them. Germline CDR1 KGHSH, CDR2 LQKENI. There are 17 residues in the CDR3. CDR3 nucleotide sequence: TGTGCCAGCTCACCACCTCCTTCCGGAGGCAACACCGGGGAGCTGTTTTTT. It is translated as CASSPPPSGGNTGELFF.

V is TRBV11-2 and J is TRBJ2-2, with D possibly being TRBD1 (5 bases). V lost 5 bases, J lost 4 bases, and 11 bases lay in between. Germline V CDR1 and CDR2: SGHAT, FQNNGV. CDR3 length: 14 amino acids. The CDR3 sequence is CASSAGISTGELFF. For the CDR3, the DNA is TGTGCCAGCAGCGCAGGGATTTCCACCGGGGAGCTGTTTTTT. Full variable domain (rest looked up from reference TRBV11-2 and TRBJ2-2): EAGVAQSPRYKIIEKRQSVAFWCNPISGHATLYWYQQILGQGPKLLIQFQNNGVVDDSQLPKDRFSAERLKGVDSTLKIQPAKLEDSAVYLCASSAGISTGELFFGEGSRLTVL.

In its sample, this clone was seen once. This chain joins TRBV7-2 and TRBJ2-1, with 7 bases lining up with TRBD1. This CDR3 spans 14 amino acids. The junction had 6 bases not matched to a gene; V was cut back by 4 bases and J by 6 bases. Per germline, CDR1 SGHTA and CDR2 FQGNSA. The CDR3 sequence is CASSSTGTANEQFF. The CDR3 nucleotides read TGTGCCAGCAGCTCCACCGGGACAGCCAATGAGCAGTTCTTC.

V gene TRBV11-2 combines with J gene TRBJ1-2; D is unresolved. There are 15 residues in the CDR3. The germline CDR1 and CDR2 sequences are SGHAT and FQNNGV. V lost 5 bases and J lost 4, with 17 bases in between. Written as DNA, the CDR3 is TGTGCCAGCAGCCTCCCGGCGAGAGCAGGCTATGGCTACACCTTC. Its translation: CASSLPARAGYGYTF. The full variable domain, with the rest looked up from reference TRBV11-2 and TRBJ1-2, is EAGVAQSPRYKIIEKRQSVAFWCNPISGHATLYWYQQILGQGPKLLIQFQNNGVVDDSQLPKDRFSAERLKGVDSTLKIQPAKLEDSAVYLCASSLPARAGYGYTFGSGTRLTVV.

The chain has TRBV15 and TRBJ1-2, with D tentatively TRBD1 (6 bases). This CDR3 is built from 13 residues. The germline V gene encodes CDR1 LNHNV and CDR2 YYDKDF (reference sequence). V dropped 5 bases and J dropped 7 bases, with 14 bases sitting between them. Written as DNA, the CDR3 is TGTGCCACCAGCCCACAGGGAGTGGGTGGCTACACCTTC. Protein: CATSPQGVGGYTF.

The chain uses TRBV7-2 and TRBJ2-1; D remains unclear. V lost 0 bases to trimming and J lost 8 bases, with 2 bases between them. The CDR3 is 11 amino acids. Looked up from germline, CDR1 is SGHTA and CDR2 is FQGNSA. DNA for the CDR3: TGTGCCAGCAGCTTAGCCTATGAGCAGTTCTTC. Translating it yields CASSLAYEQFF.

The genes are TRBV7-8 and TRBJ2-7; 7 nucleotides match TRBD1. The CDR3 runs to 15 residues. Germline lookup yields CDR1 SGHVS and CDR2 FQNEAQ. The ends lost 5 bases at V and 0 bases at J; junction bases unmatched: 7. CDR3 in amino acids: CASSARQGPSYEQYF. CDR3 DNA: TGTGCCAGCAGCGCACGACAGGGACCCTCCTACGAGCAGTACTTC.

This chain connects TRBV29-1 to TRBJ2-5, with unresolved D. Germline CDR1 SQVTM, CDR2 ANQGSEA. The CDR3 is 14 amino acids. Trimming left V 3 bases short and J 0 bases short, with 11 bases between. This chain's CDR3 is CSVEFLADQETQYF. The CDR3 nucleotides are TGCAGCGTTGAGTTCCTGGCAGACCAAGAGACCCAGTACTTC.

The chain carries TRBV5-8 and TRBJ2-3; unclear D gene. The V end lost 0 bases, the J end lost 0 bases, and 2 bases lay between the germline ends. CDR1 is SGHTS, CDR2 YDEGEE, per germline. The CDR3 is made up of 13 amino acids. CDR3 nucleotide sequence: TGTGCCAGCAGCTTGGAGAGCACAGATACGCAGTATTTT. Protein product: CASSLESTDTQYF.

The CDR3: CASSVIAGRNTIYF. CDR3 DNA sequence: TGTGCCAGCAGCGTAATCGCAGGGCGAAACACCATATATTTT. V usage is TRBV9 and J usage is TRBJ1-3; a weak D match, TRBD1 (5 bases). Germline assignment: CDR1 SGDLS and CDR2 YYNGEE. CDR3 size: 14 residues. The V gene lost 1 base and the J gene lost 5 bases, with 10 bases spanning the gap.

This rearrangement joins TRBV7-2 to TRBJ2-2; tentatively, D is TRBD2 (7 bases). The CDR3 is 17 amino acids. Germline V gives CDR1 SGHTA, CDR2 FQGNSA. V was shortened by 0 bases and J by 5 bases, with 16 bases between the two germline ends. The CDR3 DNA follows: TGTGCCAGCAGCTTAGCTGCGCCGGGGGGCCCGACCGGGGAGCTGTTTTTT. This translates into CASSLAAPGGPTGELFF.

This chain uses TRBV2 with TRBJ1-4; weak D call: TRBD1 (5 bases). The length of the CDR3 is 13 residues. Germline V gene lookup returns CDR1 SNHLY and CDR2 FYNNEI. With 10 bases removed from V and 2 bases from J, the gap between germline ends came to 11 bases. For the CDR3, the DNA is TGTGCCAATCACCGGGGGACTAATGAAAAACTGTTTTTT. Translation: CANHRGTNEKLFF.

This chain joins TRBV5-1 and TRBJ1-2; D is perhaps TRBD1 (5 bases). Trimming removed 3 bases from V and 2 bases from J, with 5 bases in between. Germline loops: CDR1 SGHRS, CDR2 YFSETQ. The CDR3 length is 12 residues. As DNA, the CDR3 is TGCGCCAGCAGCTCAGGGAACTATGGCTACACCTTC. Its translation: CASSSGNYGYTF. The whole variable domain, remainder taken from reference TRBV5-1 and TRBJ1-2, is KAGVTQTPRYLIKTRGQQVTLSCSPISGHRSVSWYQQTPGQGLQFLFEYFSETQRNKGNFPGRFSGRQFSNSRSEMNVSTLELGDSALYLCASSSGNYGYTFGSGTRLTVV.

The chain employs TRBV27 and TRBJ2-3; D is perhaps TRBD1 (6 bases). With 5 bases removed from V and 3 bases from J, the gap between germline ends came to 24 bases. CDR1 and CDR2 from the germline V gene are MNHEY and SMNVEV (reference sequence). CDR3 length: 18 residues. For the CDR3, the DNA is TGTGCCAGCAGTCCGACCCGACTACTCAAAGGGGGTACAGATACGCAGTATTTT. Translated: CASSPTRLLKGGTDTQYF.

V gene TRBV15 combines with J gene TRBJ2-2, with a weak D call TRBD2 (6 bases). Trimming shortened V by 0 bases and J by 6 bases, and 17 bases separated the two germline ends. The germline V gene encodes CDR1 LNHNV and CDR2 YYDKDF (reference sequence). The CDR3 loop spans 17 amino acids. The CDR3 spells CATSRDRGLTYPGELFF. CDR3 bases: TGTGCCACCAGCAGAGATCGGGGACTGACATACCCCGGGGAGCTGTTTTTT. The full variable domain, in which reference TRBV15 and TRBJ2-2 provide the parts outside the CDR3, is DAMVIQNPRYQVTQFGKPVTLSCSQTLNHNVMYWYQQKSSQAPKLLFHYYDKDFNNEADTPDNFQSRRPNTSFCFLDIRSPGLGDTAMYLCATSRDRGLTYPGELFFGEGSRLTVL.

This clone was picked up a small number of times. The V call is TRBV6-1, the J call TRBJ2-6, with D tentatively TRBD1 (7 bases). CDR1 and CDR2 (germline): MNHNS, SASEGT. This CDR3 has 15 residues. V was shortened by 4 bases and J by 3 bases, with 10 bases between the two germline ends. The CDR3 region has the DNA TGTGCCAGCAGTGCCAGGGGGGTTGGGGCCAACGTCCTGACTTTC. Translating gives CASSARGVGANVLTF.

This rearrangement joins TRBV5-6 to TRBJ2-2, with TRBD1 as a possible D gene (6 bases). V was clipped by 3 bases and J by 4 bases, with 19 bases between them. The CDR3 is 17 residues long. Looked up from germline, CDR1 is SGHDT and CDR2 is YYEEEE. The CDR3 loop is CASSYTINRDRTGELFF. The CDR3 DNA follows: TGTGCCAGCAGCTACACTATCAACAGGGATCGCACCGGGGAGCTGTTTTTT.

The chain recombines TRBV9 with TRBJ1-1; 9 nucleotides align to TRBD1. CDR3 length equals 13 residues. Trimming cost V 3 bases and J 9 bases; bases outside gene matches: 6. The V gene's germline CDR1 is SGDLS and CDR2 YYNGEE. The CDR3 DNA is TGTGCCAGCAGCGCGGGAAACAGGGGGCAAGCTTTCTTT. Translation gives CASSAGNRGQAFF.

The rearrangement joins TRBV28 to TRBJ2-7; D is ambiguous. CDR1 MDHEN and CDR2 SYDVKM come from the germline V gene. The CDR3 runs 15 residues. V lost 2 bases to trimming and J lost 1 base, with 12 bases between them. Written as DNA, the CDR3 is TGTGCCAGCAGTTTAGGGTTTTCAGATTCCTACGAGCAGTACTTC. This gives the protein CASSLGFSDSYEQYF.

CDR3 DNA: TGTGCCAGCAGTTTCTCGGGACAGGGATATGGCTACACCTTC. Translated, it gives CASSFSGQGYGYTF. The chain has TRBV27 and TRBJ1-2; 9 positions agree with TRBD1. CDR1 MNHEY and CDR2 SMNVEV come from the germline V gene (reference sequence). The CDR3 consists of 14 residues. V lost 3 bases to trimming and J lost 5 bases; unmatched junction nucleotides: 4.

The rearrangement uses TRBV7-3 and TRBJ2-5; 8 nucleotides line up with TRBD2. This CDR3 is built from 15 residues. After removal of 4 bases from V and 2 bases from J, the junction contained 6 bases not matched to a gene. Germline V CDR1 and CDR2: SGHTA, FQGTGA. CDR3 DNA: TGTGCCAGCAGCTCCCGGGGGGGCGGGCAAGAGACCCAGTACTTC. Translated: CASSSRGGGQETQYF.

The chain has TRBV4-1 and TRBJ2-1; no clear D gene. Germline V gene sequence: CDR1 MGHRA, CDR2 YSYEKL. CDR3 length equals 15 residues. V was clipped by 5 bases and J by 4 bases, with 15 bases between them. Written as DNA, the CDR3 is TGCGCCAGCAGCTCCTGGGCCTGGATATACAATGAGCAGTTCTTC. The encoded protein is CASSSWAWIYNEQFF.

This clone was observed a few times. The chain recombines TRBV5-4 with TRBJ2-7, with 8 nucleotides matching TRBD1. CDR1 SGHNT and CDR2 YYREEE come from the germline V gene (reference sequence). V shed 4 bases, J shed 6 bases, and the junction held 3 bases outside the gene matches. This CDR3 comprises 12 residues. CDR3 coding DNA: TGTGCCAGCAGCCGGGACAGGCGCGAGCAGTACTTC. Its protein is CASSRDRREQYF.

V gene TRBV28 combines with J gene TRBJ1-5; tentative D call: TRBD1 (6 bases). The V gene's germline CDR1 is MDHEN and CDR2 SYDVKM. The CDR3 covers 14 residues. Trimming pared 5 bases from V and 7 bases from J, leaving 15 bases between. In DNA form, the CDR3 reads TGTGCCAGCAGTAACTACAGGGTAGGGCAGCCCCAGCATTTT. Its translation: CASSNYRVGQPQHF.

J is TRBJ1-6 and V is TRBV4-3; D perhaps matches TRBD1 (6 bases). Germline-derived CDR1 and CDR2 are LGHNA and YSLEER. The length of the CDR3 is 15 residues. The V end was cut by 1 base, the J end by 10 bases, with 14 bases between. CDR3 amino acids: CASSQGGGKRSPLHF. In DNA, the CDR3 is TGCGCCAGCAGCCAAGGAGGGGGAAAGAGGTCACCCCTCCACTTT.

Comments on this clone: This same CDR3 is encoded by further DNA sequences in the sample. The genes are TRBV18 and TRBJ2-5, with D unresolved. CDR1 and CDR2 from the germline V gene are KGHSH and LQKENI. The CDR3 loop spans 11 amino acids. Trimming removed 2 bases from V and 3 bases from J, with 1 base in between. The CDR3: CASSPKETQYF. Here the CDR3 DNA reads TGTGCCAGCTCACCAAAAGAGACCCAGTACTTC. Combining the CDR3 with reference TRBV18 and TRBJ2-5 gives the whole variable domain NAGVMQNPRHLVRRRGQEARLRCSPMKGHSHVYWYRQLPEEGLKFMVYLQKENIIDESGMPKERFSAEFPKEGPSILRIQQVVRGDSAAYFCASSPKETQYFGPGTRLLVL.

The rearrangement links TRBV9 to TRBJ2-7; no definite D call. V was trimmed by 4 bases and J by 2 bases, leaving 16 bases between them. Per the germline V gene, CDR1 is SGDLS and CDR2 is YYNGEE. CDR3 length: 15 amino acids. The chain's CDR3 is CASSPSVGSPYEQYF. The CDR3 DNA is TGTGCCAGCAGCCCCAGCGTTGGGTCCCCCTACGAGCAGTACTTC. The whole variable domain, filled in from reference TRBV9 and TRBJ2-7, reads DSGVTQTPKHLITATGQRVTLRCSPRSGDLSVYWYQQSLDQGLQFLIQYYNGEERAKGNILERFSAQQFPDLHSELNLSSLELGDSALYFCASSPSVGSPYEQYFGPGTRLTVT.

Details on this clone: In the same sample, other DNA sequences code for this CDR3. The genes are TRBV27 and TRBJ2-5; D is unresolved. The V end lost 2 bases, the J end lost 1 base, and 8 bases lay between the germline ends. The CDR3 contains 14 residues. Per germline, CDR1 MNHEY and CDR2 SMNVEV (reference sequence). DNA of the CDR3: TGTGCCAGCAGTTTAGGACGGCTCCAAGAGACCCAGTACTTC. The encoded protein is CASSLGRLQETQYF.